The T cell receptor beta chain under discussion was sequenced for a study of T cell repertoires in cytomegalovirus infection. Study observations and caveats: The ex vivo response was dominated by HLA-C-restricted CMV-specific TCR beta clonotypes. CMV carriers having the relevant HLA were flagged by cumulative public TCR beta family frequency.

The CDR3 is made up of 16 amino acids. Trimming left V 4 bases short and J 5 bases short, with 18 bases between. Germline V gives CDR1 MDHEN, CDR2 SYDVKM. TCRdb processed the reads anew with MiXCR; each CDR3 protein has one entry. This sample has about 78,000 distinct CDR3 sequences, with around 37% found just once. As regards this clonotype: Its specificity is not known.

V is TRBV28 and J is TRBJ1-5; D ambiguous. The starting material was CD8+ T cells from cultured PBMCs, obtained from culture after CMV antigen stimulation. This receptor was obtained from a human donor in good health (CMV status not recorded). Some clones in this sample may be carry-over from other donors' samples. As DNA, the CDR3 is TGTGCCAGCAGTTCGTGCATTTCCGGATGCGATCAGCCCCAGCATTTT. This sequence encodes CASSSCISGCDQPQHF.